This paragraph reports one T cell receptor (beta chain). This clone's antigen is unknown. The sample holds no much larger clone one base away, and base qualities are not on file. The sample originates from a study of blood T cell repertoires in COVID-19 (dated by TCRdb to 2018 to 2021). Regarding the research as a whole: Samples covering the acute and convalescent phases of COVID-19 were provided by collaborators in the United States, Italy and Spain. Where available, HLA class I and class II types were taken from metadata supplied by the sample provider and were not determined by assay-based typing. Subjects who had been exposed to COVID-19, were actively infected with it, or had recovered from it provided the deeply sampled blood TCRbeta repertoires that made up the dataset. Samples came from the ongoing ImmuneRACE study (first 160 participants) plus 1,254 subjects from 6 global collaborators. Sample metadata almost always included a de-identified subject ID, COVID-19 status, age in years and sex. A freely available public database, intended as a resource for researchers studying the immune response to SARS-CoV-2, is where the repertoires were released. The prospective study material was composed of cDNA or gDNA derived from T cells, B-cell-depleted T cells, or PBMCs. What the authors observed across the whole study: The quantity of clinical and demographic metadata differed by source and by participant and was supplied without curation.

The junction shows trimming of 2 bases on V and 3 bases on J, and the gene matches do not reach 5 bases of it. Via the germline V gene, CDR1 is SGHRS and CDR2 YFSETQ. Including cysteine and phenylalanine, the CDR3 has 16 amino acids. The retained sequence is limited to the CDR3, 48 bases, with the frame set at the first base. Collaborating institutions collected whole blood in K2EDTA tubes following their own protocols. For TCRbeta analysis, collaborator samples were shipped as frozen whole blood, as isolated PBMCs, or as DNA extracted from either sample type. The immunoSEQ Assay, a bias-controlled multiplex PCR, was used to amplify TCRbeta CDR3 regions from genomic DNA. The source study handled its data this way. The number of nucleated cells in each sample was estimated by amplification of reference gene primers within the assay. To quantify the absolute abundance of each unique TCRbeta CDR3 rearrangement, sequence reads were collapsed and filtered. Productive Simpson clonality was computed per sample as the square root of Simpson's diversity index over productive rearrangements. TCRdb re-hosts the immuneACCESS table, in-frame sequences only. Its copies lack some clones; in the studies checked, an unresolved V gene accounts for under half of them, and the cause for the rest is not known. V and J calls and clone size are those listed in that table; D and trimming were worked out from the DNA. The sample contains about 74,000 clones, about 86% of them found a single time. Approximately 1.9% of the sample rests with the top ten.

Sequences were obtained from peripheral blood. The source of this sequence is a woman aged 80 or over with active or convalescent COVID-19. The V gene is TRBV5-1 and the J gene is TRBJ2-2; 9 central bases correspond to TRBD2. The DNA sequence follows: TGCGCCAGCAGCTTTCTAGCGGGAAGCGACACCGGGGAGCTGTTTTTT. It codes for CASSFLAGSDTGELFF.